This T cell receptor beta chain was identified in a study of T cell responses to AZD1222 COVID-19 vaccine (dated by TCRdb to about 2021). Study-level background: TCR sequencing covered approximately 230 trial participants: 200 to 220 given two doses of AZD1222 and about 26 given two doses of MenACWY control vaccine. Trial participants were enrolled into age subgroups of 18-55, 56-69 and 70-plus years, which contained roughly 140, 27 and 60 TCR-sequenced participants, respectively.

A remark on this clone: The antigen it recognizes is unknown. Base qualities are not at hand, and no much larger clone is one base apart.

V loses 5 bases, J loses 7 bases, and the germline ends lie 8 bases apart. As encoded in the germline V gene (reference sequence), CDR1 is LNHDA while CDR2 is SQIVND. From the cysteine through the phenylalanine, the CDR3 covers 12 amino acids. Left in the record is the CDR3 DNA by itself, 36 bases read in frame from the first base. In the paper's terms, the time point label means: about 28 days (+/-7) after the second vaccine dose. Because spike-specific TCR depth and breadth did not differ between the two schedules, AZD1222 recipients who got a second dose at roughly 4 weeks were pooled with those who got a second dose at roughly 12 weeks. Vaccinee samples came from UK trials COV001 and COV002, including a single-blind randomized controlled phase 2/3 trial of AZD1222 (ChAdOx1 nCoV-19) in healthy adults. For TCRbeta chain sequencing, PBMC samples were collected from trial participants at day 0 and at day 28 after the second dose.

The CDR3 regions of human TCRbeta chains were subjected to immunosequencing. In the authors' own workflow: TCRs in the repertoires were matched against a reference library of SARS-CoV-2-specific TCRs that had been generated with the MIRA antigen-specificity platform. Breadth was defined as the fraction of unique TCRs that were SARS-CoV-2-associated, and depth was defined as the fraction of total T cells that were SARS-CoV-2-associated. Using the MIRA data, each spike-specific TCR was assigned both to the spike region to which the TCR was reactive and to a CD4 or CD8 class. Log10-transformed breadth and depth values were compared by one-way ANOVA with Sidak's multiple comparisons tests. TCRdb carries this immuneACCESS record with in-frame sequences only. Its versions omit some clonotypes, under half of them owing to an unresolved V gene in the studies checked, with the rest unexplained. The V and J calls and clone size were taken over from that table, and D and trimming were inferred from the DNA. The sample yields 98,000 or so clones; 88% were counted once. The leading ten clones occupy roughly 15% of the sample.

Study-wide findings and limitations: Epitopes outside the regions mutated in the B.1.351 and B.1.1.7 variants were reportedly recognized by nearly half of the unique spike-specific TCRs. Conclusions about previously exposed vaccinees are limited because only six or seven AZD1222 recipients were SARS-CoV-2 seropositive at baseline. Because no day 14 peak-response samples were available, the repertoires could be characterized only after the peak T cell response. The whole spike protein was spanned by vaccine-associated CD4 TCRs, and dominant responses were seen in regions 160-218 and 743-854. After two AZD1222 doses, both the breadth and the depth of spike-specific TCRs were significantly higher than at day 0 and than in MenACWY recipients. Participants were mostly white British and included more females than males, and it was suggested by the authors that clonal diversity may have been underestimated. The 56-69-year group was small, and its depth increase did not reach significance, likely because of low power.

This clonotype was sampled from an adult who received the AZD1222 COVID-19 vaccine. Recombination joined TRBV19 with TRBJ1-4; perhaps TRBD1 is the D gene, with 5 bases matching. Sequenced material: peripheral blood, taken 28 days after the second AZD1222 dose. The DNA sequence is TGTGCCAGTAGTCCGGGGGGTGAAAAACTGTTTTTT. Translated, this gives CASSPGGEKLFF.